One and the same sample provided the 20 T cell receptor beta chains below, sequenced in a study of tumor-infiltrating lymphocytes in primary liver carcinoma (dated by TCRdb to between 2016 and 2019). Blood RNA was extracted from unsorted whole blood using TRIzol reagent, and germline DNA was obtained with the DNeasy Blood & Tissue kit. Reads for this sample came from an Illumina HiSeq 2500. Starting from about 500 ng total RNA, TCRbeta-specific cDNA was produced by reverse transcription with a constant-region primer and ProtoScript II reverse transcriptase. TCRbeta libraries were built with three nested multiplex PCR rounds, a slightly modified ARM-PCR procedure. The first two PCR rounds used multiplex TRBV1-TRBV30 forward primers with a Cbeta reverse primer, each for approximately 11 cycles. In-frame beta chains were kept once TCRdb had trimmed the public reads at Q25 with fastp and called clones with MiXCR. Records with the same CDR3 protein are collapsed into one entry carrying the most frequent genes and DNA. This sample lists 300,000 to 400,000 distinct CDR3 sequences; less than 70% were detected once. The ten most abundant clones make up 5.5% to 7% of the sample.

The material sequenced was peripheral blood. The source is a man between 40 and 49 years old with primary liver carcinoma and hepatitis B virus infection.

The chain is built from TRBV5-1 and TRBJ1-1; no definite D call. The germline CDR1 and CDR2 sequences are SGHRS and YFSETQ. This CDR3 region has 15 residues. The germline V and J ends were trimmed by 0 bases and 0 bases, with 9 bases remaining between them. The CDR3 protein is CASSLVTGMNTEAFF. CDR3 DNA sequence: TGCGCCAGCAGCTTGGTAACGGGCATGAACACTGAAGCTTTCTTT. Variable domain in full (rest from reference TRBV5-1 and TRBJ1-1): KAGVTQTPRYLIKTRGQQVTLSCSPISGHRSVSWYQQTPGQGLQFLFEYFSETQRNKGNFPGRFSGRQFSNSRSEMNVSTLELGDSALYLCASSLVTGMNTEAFFGQGTRLTVV.

This clonotype occurred many times. CDR3 DNA: TGTGCCAGCAGGCCGAGGGGGGCCTACAATCAGCCCCAGCATTTT. Its translation is CASRPRGAYNQPQHF. The V and J genes are TRBV6-1 and TRBJ1-5, with D tentatively TRBD1 (6 bases). CDR1 and CDR2 (germline): MNHNS, SASEGT. CDR3 size: 15 residues. V lost 6 bases and J lost 3, with 15 bases in between.

Notes on this clonotype: A much larger clone lies one base from this, so it may be a read error. The rearrangement joins TRBV6-1 to TRBJ2-7; TRBD1 is a possible D gene (5 bases). Trimming left V 7 bases short and J 3 bases short, with 19 bases between. Germline values: CDR1 MNHNS, CDR2 SASEGT. The length of the CDR3 is 15 residues. The CDR3 here is CASIVTVVPYYEQYF. The CDR3 DNA follows: TGTGCCAGCATTGTGACAGTAGTTCCATACTACGAGCAGTACTTC.

The rearrangement uses TRBV6-1 and TRBJ1-1; TRBD1 might be the D (6 bases). Per the germline V gene, CDR1 is MNHNS and CDR2 is SASEGT. V lost 7 bases to trimming and J lost 8 bases, with 17 bases between them. The CDR3 consists of 13 residues. The CDR3 coding sequence is TGTGCCAGCACCTCGAGATGGGGGCTCGAAGCTTTCTTT. It yields the protein CASTSRWGLEAFF.

About this clonotype: Without the conserved terminal phenylalanine or tryptophan, this CDR3 likely stems from a read error. V usage is TRBV11-2 and J usage is TRBJ1-2; a possible D gene is TRBD1 (5 bases). The CDR3 contains 14 residues. CDR1 is SGHAT, CDR2 FQNNGV, per germline. Trimming took off 5 bases at V and 4 bases at J, with 14 bases between the two ends. In nucleotides, the CDR3 is TGTGCCAGCAGCCGCTCGGACAAAGGCTATGGCTACACCCTC. Its protein product is CASSRSDKGYGYTL.

The rearrangement links TRBV5-1 to TRBJ2-7; the match to TRBD2 covers 11 bases. The CDR3 runs to 16 residues. After removal of 7 bases from V and 5 bases from J, the junction contained 14 bases not matched to a gene. Germline values: CDR1 SGHRS, CDR2 YFSETQ. As DNA, the CDR3 is TGCGCCAGCCAACAACTAGCGGGAGATGTTTACAACGAGCAGTACTTC. As protein: CASQQLAGDVYNEQYF. The whole variable domain, remainder taken from reference TRBV5-1 and TRBJ2-7, is KAGVTQTPRYLIKTRGQQVTLSCSPISGHRSVSWYQQTPGQGLQFLFEYFSETQRNKGNFPGRFSGRQFSNSRSEMNVSTLELGDSALYLCASQQLAGDVYNEQYFGPGTRLTVT.

In regard to this clonotype: The junction shows a germline mismatch at one end, possibly a read error. This chain uses TRBV6-5 with TRBJ2-3; no reliable D call. The CDR3 contains 13 residues. Germline V gene data show CDR1 as MNHEY and CDR2 as SVGAGI. The CDR3 DNA is TGCGCCATCAGTTACGACGGCCCAGATACGCAGTATTTT. Amino acid sequence: CAISYDGPDTQYF.

With regard to this clonotype: A junction boundary mismatches the germline segment, possibly from a read error. The CDR3 DNA reads as TGTGCCAGCACCCCAGTACCCACAGATAAGCAGTATTTT. It codes for CASTPVPTDKQYF. The rearrangement joins TRBV11-2 to TRBJ2-3; D unclear. Looked up from germline, CDR1 is SGHAT and CDR2 is FQNNGV. CDR3 length equals 13 residues.

A note on this clonotype: A read error may explain this, as a much larger clone is one base away. The chain recombines TRBV12-3 or TRBV12-4 with TRBJ2-1, with D possibly being TRBD2 (6 bases). This CDR3 contains 15 residues. CDR3 in DNA: TGTGCCAGCAGTCCCCTTAGAGGAGGGCGAAATGAGCAGTTATTC. It specifies CASSPLRGGRNEQLF.

As to this clonotype: The germline gene is not matched at one end of the junction; a read error may be the cause. This rearrangement joins TRBV4-3 to TRBJ2-1; 11 bases match TRBD2. Germline V gene lookup returns CDR1 LGHNA and CDR2 YSLEER. The CDR3 consists of 17 residues. The CDR3: CASSQVGGTSGFNEQLF. DNA for the CDR3: TGCGCCAGCAGCCAAGTAGGCGGGACTAGCGGATTCAATGAGCAGTTATTC.

This clonotype occurred many times. The rearrangement links TRBV11-1 to TRBJ2-1; 8 nucleotides align to TRBD2. V was clipped by 1 base and J by 3 bases; unmatched bases: 8. This CDR3 is built from 17 residues. The germline CDR1 and CDR2 sequences are SGHAT and FQDESV (reference sequence). CDR3 sequence: CASSLELGAGVYNEQFF. CDR3 coding DNA: TGTGCCAGCAGCTTAGAGTTGGGAGCGGGGGTCTACAATGAGCAGTTCTTC.

The gene calls are TRBV30 and TRBJ1-6; 7 nucleotides match TRBD1. Trimming removed 3 bases from V and 7 bases from J; junction bases left unmatched: 6. The CDR3 has 14 amino acids. Per germline, CDR1 GTSNPN and CDR2 SVGIG (reference sequence). This CDR3 reads CAWSGDSWNSPLHF. The CDR3 region has the DNA TGTGCCTGGAGCGGGGACAGTTGGAATTCACCCCTCCACTTT. The variable domain in full, with the rest retrieved from reference TRBV30 and TRBJ1-6, is SQTIHQWPATLVQPVGSPLSLECTVEGTSNPNLYWYRQAAGRGLQLLFYSVGIGQISSEVPQNLSASRPQDRQFILSSKKLLLSDSGFYLCAWSGDSWNSPLHFGNGTRLTVT.

For this clonotype: It may be a read error: a sequence one base away is much more abundant. This sequence joins TRBV6-1 and TRBJ1-6; D may be TRBD1 (6 bases). In germline, CDR1 is MNHNS, CDR2 SASEGT. This CDR3 has 15 amino acids. The CDR3 here is CANSEWRTENSPLHF. CDR3 bases: TGTGCCAACAGTGAATGGAGGACAGAGAATTCACCCCTCCACTTT.

Turning to this clonotype: Sequence at one end of the junction differs from germline and may be a read error. The chain links TRBV11-2 to TRBJ2-7; TRBD2 is a possible D gene (6 bases). The CDR3 is 16 residues long. Germline V lookup: CDR1 SGHAT, CDR2 FQNNGV. The CDR3 here is CVSSLVGGPLSYEQHF. The CDR3 region has the DNA TGTGTCAGCAGCTTAGTGGGAGGACCCCTCTCCTACGAGCAGCACTTC.

The chain carries TRBV28 and TRBJ1-5; the D is unclear. CDR1 is MDHEN, CDR2 SYDVKM, per germline. V lost 5 bases to trimming and J lost 0 bases, with 11 bases between them. CDR3 length: 15 amino acids. DNA of the CDR3: TGTGCCAGCAGTCGATCGGATTATAGCAATCAGCCCCAGCATTTT. Translated: CASSRSDYSNQPQHF. Filled out from reference TRBV28 and TRBJ1-5, the complete variable domain reads DVKVTQSSRYLVKRTGEKVFLECVQDMDHENMFWYRQDPGLGLRLIYFSYDVKMKEKGDIPEGYSVSREKKERFSLILESASTNQTSMYLCASSRSDYSNQPQHFGDGTRLSIL.

Regarding this clonotype: A junction boundary mismatches the germline segment, possibly from a read error. The chain is built from TRBV11-2 and TRBJ2-1; tentative D call: TRBD2 (5 bases). The CDR3 contains 12 residues. The germline V gene encodes CDR1 SGHAT and CDR2 FQNNGV. The CDR3 nucleotides read TGTGCCAGCAGCTTAGCTCTAGCCGAGCTGTTCTTC. Amino acids: CASSLALAELFF.

Worth noting for this clonotype: Relative to the germline gene, one junction end is altered; a read error may explain this. The chain carries TRBV6-5 and TRBJ2-1; D might be TRBD2 (5 bases). The CDR3 totals 15 residues. CDR1 and CDR2 (germline): MNHEY, SVGAGI. The CDR3 DNA reads TGTGTCAGCAGCTCACCTAGTGGGAGAAATCATGAGCAGTTCTTC. This encodes CVSSSPSGRNHEQFF.

This chain uses TRBV6-2 or TRBV6-3 with TRBJ1-4, with a weak D call TRBD1 (5 bases). V was pared by 7 bases and J by 13 bases, with 22 bases between. Germline V gene sequence: CDR1 MNHEY, CDR2 SVGEGT. This CDR3 is built from 14 residues. CDR3 loop: CASNARDWKVRLFF. CDR3 in DNA: TGTGCCAGCAACGCCCGGGACTGGAAAGTACGACTGTTTTTT.

With respect to this clonotype: A read error may produce the germline difference seen at one junction end. V and J are TRBV6-5 and TRBJ1-2, with D maybe TRBD1 (6 bases). Germline CDR1 is MNHEY and CDR2 is SVGAGI. This CDR3 has 15 amino acids. The CDR3 sequence: CACSSRGTSCYGYTF. The CDR3 DNA is TGTGCCTGCAGTAGCAGGGGAACTTCCTGCTATGGCTACACCTTC.

This clonotype appeared a single time. Sequence at one end of the junction differs from germline and may be a read error. The rearrangement joins TRBV29-1 to TRBJ1-2; D is undetermined. The length of the CDR3 is 14 residues. Germline assignment: CDR1 SQVTM and CDR2 ANQGSEA. DNA of the CDR3: TGCAGCGTTGACGCAAGACAAGCCCTGTATGGTTACACCTTC. It encodes CSVDARQALYGYTF.